Below are 31 T cell receptor beta chains sequenced from a single sample in a study of blood T cell repertoires in COVID-19. Libraries were prepared by immunoSEQ multiplex PCR; TCRdb keeps only in-frame clonotypes and omits some of them. The sample lists about 170,000 clones; approximately 74% were seen once. Input material: peripheral blood. These receptors came from a woman older than 75 with acute or convalescent COVID-19.

This clone occurred a few times. The chain couples TRBV5-1 to TRBJ1-4; D perhaps matches TRBD1 (6 bases). This CDR3 contains 17 residues. V was cut by 0 bases and J by 5 bases, with 17 bases left in between. Germline V gives CDR1 SGHRS, CDR2 YFSETQ. CDR3 nucleotides: TGCGCCAGCAGCTTGGGCTATACCGGGACACCGAATGAAAAACTGTTTTTT. Translating it yields CASSLGYTGTPNEKLFF.

The chain has TRBV6-5 and TRBJ2-5; TRBD1 is a possible D gene (6 bases). Germline V gene lookup returns CDR1 MNHEY and CDR2 SVGAGI. CDR3 size: 13 residues. Here the CDR3 reads CASEDSTRETQYF. The CDR3 region has the DNA TGTGCATCGGAGGACAGCACTCGAGAGACCCAGTACTTC.

The DNA of the CDR3 is TGTGCCAGCAGCCTCGAGTGGGGACAGGGACGGTCACCCCTCCACTTT. The encoded protein is CASSLEWGQGRSPLHF. The J gene is TRBJ1-6, the V gene TRBV4-2; TRBD1 matches 9 bases. Germline V gene sequence: CDR1 LGHNA, CDR2 YNFKEQ. This CDR3 comprises 16 residues. J was trimmed by 10 bases and V by 4 bases; bases with no gene match: 11.

V is TRBV3-1 (or the pseudogene TRBV3-2) and J is TRBJ2-1; 8 bases line up with TRBD1. J lost 5 bases, V lost 1 base, and 1 base had no gene match. The CDR3 sequence is 14 residues long. CDR1 and CDR2 (germline): LGHDT, YNNKEL (reference sequence). The CDR3 sequence is CASSQGQGNNEQFF. CDR3 in DNA: TGTGCCAGCAGCCAAGGACAGGGGAACAATGAGCAGTTCTTC.

This sequence joins TRBV6-5 and TRBJ2-2; TRBD2 might be the D (5 bases). Germline-derived CDR1 and CDR2 are MNHEY and SVGAGI. With 2 bases removed from V and 8 bases from J, the gap between germline ends came to 15 bases. CDR3 length: 15 amino acids. This CDR3 reads CASSYKGTRAGELFF. CDR3 coding DNA: TGTGCCAGCAGTTACAAGGGAACGCGGGCGGGGGAGCTGTTTTTT.

This clone was recorded once. The chain has TRBV28 and TRBJ1-6, with D unclear. The CDR3 has 13 amino acids. The V gene lost 10 bases and the J gene lost 4 bases, with 11 bases spanning the gap. The germline V gene has CDR1 MDHEN and CDR2 SYDVKM. CDR3 sequence reads: CATDPGYNSPLHF. CDR3 nucleotides: TGTGCCACCGACCCAGGATATAATTCACCCCTCCACTTT.

This chain uses TRBV5-6 with TRBJ2-5; TRBD1 matches at 8 bases. Germline values: CDR1 SGHDT, CDR2 YYEEEE. This CDR3 spans 14 amino acids. The ends lost 4 bases at V and 4 bases at J; junction bases unmatched: 6. The CDR3 DNA reads as TGTGCCAGCAGCACCAAGACAGGGGTAGAGACCCAGTACTTC. Amino acid sequence: CASSTKTGVETQYF.

The rearrangement links TRBV19 to TRBJ2-1, with TRBD1 as a possible D gene (6 bases). The CDR3 has 14 amino acids. V lost 5 bases and J 5 bases, leaving 13 bases between the germline ends. Germline V lookup: CDR1 LNHDA, CDR2 SQIVND (reference sequence). CDR3 protein: CASSQGLKNNEQFF. CDR3 DNA: TGTGCCAGTAGTCAGGGGTTAAAGAACAATGAGCAGTTCTTC.

This sequence joins TRBV10-3 and TRBJ2-3, with D perhaps matching TRBD2 (6 bases). Trimming removed 1 base from V and 8 bases from J, with 13 bases in between. Germline loops: CDR1 ENHRY, CDR2 SYGVKD. CDR3 size: 14 residues. CDR3 DNA: TGTGCCATCAGTGAGTTACAACTAGCAGTTACGCAGTATTTT. This encodes CAISELQLAVTQYF.

The chain joins TRBV12-3 or TRBV12-4 to TRBJ1-2; TRBD1 aligns across 7 bases. The ends lost 3 bases at V and 7 bases at J; junction bases unmatched: 5. The CDR3 is made up of 13 amino acids. DNA of the CDR3: TGTGCCAGCAGTTTCGACAGGGTGCTTGGCTACACCTTC. Translated: CASSFDRVLGYTF.

This clone was seen once. This chain links TRBV9 with TRBJ2-7, with TRBD1 matching over 7 bases. This CDR3 has 12 amino acids. V was pared by 3 bases and J by 6 bases, with 3 bases of the junction left unmatched. CDR1 and CDR2 (germline): SGDLS, YYNGEE. CDR3 in amino acids: CASSAGGPEQYF. CDR3 in DNA: TGTGCCAGCAGCGCAGGGGGACCCGAGCAGTACTTC.

The chain is built from TRBV7-6 and TRBJ2-7; 10 bases are a match to TRBD2. Per the germline V gene, CDR1 is SGHVS and CDR2 is FNYEAQ. Unmatched junction bases numbered 13, after V lost 3 bases and J lost 2 bases. The CDR3 runs to 18 residues. This CDR3 is CASSFLASGSGGTYEQYF. In DNA form, the CDR3 reads TGTGCCAGCAGCTTTCTGGCTAGCGGGAGTGGGGGGACCTACGAGCAGTACTTC.

The V call is TRBV5-8, the J call TRBJ1-2; tentative D call: TRBD1 (6 bases). CDR1 is SGHTS, CDR2 YDEGEE, per germline. Trimming removed 3 bases from V and 8 bases from J, with 14 bases in between. There are 13 residues in the CDR3. CDR3 sequence: CASSWAGVNGYTF. In DNA form, the CDR3 reads TGTGCCAGCAGCTGGGCAGGGGTGAACGGCTACACCTTC.

This clone occurred a few times. The chain recombines TRBV3-1 (or the pseudogene TRBV3-2) with TRBJ2-1; 10 nucleotides match TRBD2. The CDR3 runs 15 residues. Germline CDR1 is LGHDT and CDR2 is YNNKEL (reference sequence). J was trimmed by 2 bases and V by 3 bases; bases with no gene match: 1. CDR3: CASSQSGRAYNEQFF. In nucleotides, the CDR3 is TGTGCCAGCAGCCAGAGCGGGAGGGCCTACAATGAGCAGTTCTTC.

V gene TRBV19 combines with J gene TRBJ2-5, with 7 bases aligning to TRBD2. Germline V gene sequence: CDR1 LNHDA, CDR2 SQIVND (reference sequence). Losses at the gene ends were 10 bases for V and 2 bases for J; bases not matched to a gene: 10. The CDR3 has 14 residues. The CDR3 is CATQRDLAQETQYF. DNA of the CDR3: TGTGCCACCCAGCGGGACCTAGCGCAAGAGACCCAGTACTTC.

The chain links TRBV27 to TRBJ1-1, with D possibly matching TRBD1 (5 bases). V was shortened by 6 bases and J by 4 bases, with 18 bases between the two germline ends. This CDR3 has 15 residues. Per germline, CDR1 MNHEY and CDR2 SMNVEV (reference sequence). The CDR3 DNA is TGTGCCAGCAGCGGCATGGGGGGAATGGGCACTGAAGCTTTCTTT. It specifies CASSGMGGMGTEAFF.

V gene TRBV6-5 combines with J gene TRBJ2-2; 9 nucleotides align to TRBD1. Germline-derived CDR1 and CDR2 are MNHEY and SVGAGI. CDR3 length: 15 residues. With 8 bases clipped from V and 5 bases from J, the junction kept 9 bases outside the gene matches. The CDR3 nucleotides read TGTGCCAGCCGGCCCGGGGACAGGGTGACCGGGGAGCTGTTTTTT. Amino acids: CASRPGDRVTGELFF.

The genes are TRBV12-3 or TRBV12-4 and TRBJ2-7; tentatively, D is TRBD1 (6 bases). This CDR3 contains 12 residues. V dropped 3 bases and J dropped 6 bases, with 9 bases sitting between them. CDR3 sequence: CASSFFRGEQYF. In nucleotides, the CDR3 is TGTGCCAGCAGTTTTTTCAGGGGCGAGCAGTACTTC.

The chain joins TRBV2 to TRBJ1-5, with D perhaps TRBD1 (5 bases). The CDR3 spans 16 residues. Germline CDR1 is SNHLY and CDR2 is FYNNEI. Trimming removed 8 bases at V and 4 bases at J, with 21 bases between. In DNA, the CDR3 is TGTGCCAGCCAACTCCAGGGAGGCGGGAATAATCAGCCCCAGCATTTT. Translated: CASQLQGGGNNQPQHF.

The CDR3 sequence is CASSQAIVGGNSPLHF. The CDR3 bases are TGTGCCAGCAGCCAAGCCATTGTAGGGGGCAATTCACCCCTCCACTTT. The chain combines TRBV3-1 (or the pseudogene TRBV3-2) with TRBJ1-6, with TRBD1 matching 7 bases. The CDR3 has 16 amino acids. V lost 1 base, J lost 7 bases, and 7 bases stayed unmatched. Germline CDR1 is LGHDT and CDR2 is YNNKEL (reference sequence).

V gene TRBV5-1 combines with J gene TRBJ2-7; D might be TRBD1 (6 bases). Germline CDR1 SGHRS, CDR2 YFSETQ. Trimming left V 6 bases short and J 4 bases short, with 8 bases between. The CDR3 has 11 amino acids. CDR3: CASTDSYEQYF. The CDR3 DNA reads TGCGCCAGCACGGACAGTTACGAGCAGTACTTC.

Only a few counts were recorded for this clone. The chain has TRBV5-8 and TRBJ2-1; unclear D gene. Germline V gene sequence: CDR1 SGHTS, CDR2 YDEGEE. V lost 4 bases to trimming and J lost 7 bases, with 12 bases between them. This CDR3 has 13 amino acids. The CDR3 loop reads CASSPRLVNEQFF. In DNA form, the CDR3 reads TGTGCCAGCAGCCCCAGACTGGTTAATGAGCAGTTCTTC.

The rearrangement uses TRBV7-2 and TRBJ2-5; TRBD2 matches at 12 bases. The ends lost 0 bases at V and 4 bases at J; junction bases unmatched: 0. This CDR3 region has 15 residues. CDR1 and CDR2 from the germline V gene are SGHTA and FQGNSA. The CDR3 region is CASSLALAGGETQYF. The CDR3 nucleotides are TGTGCCAGCAGCTTAGCACTAGCGGGAGGAGAGACCCAGTACTTC.

The CDR3 protein is CAWSAGQGAYGYTF. CDR3 nucleotide sequence: TGTGCCTGGAGCGCAGGACAGGGTGCCTATGGCTACACCTTC. The chain recombines TRBV30 with TRBJ1-2; TRBD1 agrees at 8 bases. Germline CDR1 is GTSNPN and CDR2 is SVGIG (reference sequence). V lost 3 bases to trimming and J lost 4 bases; unmatched junction nucleotides: 7. There are 14 residues in the CDR3.

J is TRBJ2-1 and V is TRBV14; possibly TRBD1 for D (5 bases). Germline loops: CDR1 SGHDN, CDR2 FVKESK. Trimming shortened V by 0 bases and J by 1 base, and 10 bases separated the two germline ends. The CDR3 contains 16 residues. In DNA form, the CDR3 reads TGTGCCAGCAGCCAAGAGGGGCGGAATTCCTACAATGAGCAGTTCTTC. Its translation is CASSQEGRNSYNEQFF.

The rearrangement joins TRBV28 to TRBJ2-7; possibly TRBD1 for D (6 bases). CDR1 and CDR2 (germline): MDHEN, SYDVKM. V gave up 6 bases and J gave up 2 bases, with 14 bases separating them. This CDR3 spans 14 amino acids. CDR3 bases: TGTGCCAGCAGCCCGCCGGACAGTACCTACGAGCAGTACTTC. This gives the protein CASSPPDSTYEQYF.

This chain joins TRBV5-1 and TRBJ1-2, with D possibly matching TRBD1 (5 bases). The CDR3 has 13 residues. V was cut by 4 bases and J by 7 bases, with 14 bases left in between. CDR1 is SGHRS, CDR2 YFSETQ, per germline. CDR3 sequence reads: CASSMDPGLGYTF. The CDR3 nucleotides read TGCGCCAGCAGCATGGACCCAGGGCTTGGCTACACCTTC.

V gene TRBV24-1 combines with J gene TRBJ1-5; 8 nucleotides align to TRBD1. Trimming at V came to 7 bases and at J to 4 bases, leaving 5 bases not matched to a gene. This CDR3 is built from 14 residues. Germline loops: CDR1 KGHDR, CDR2 SFDVKD. The CDR3 region has the DNA TGTGCCACCAGCAAGGGACAGGAGAATCAGCCCCAGCATTTT. The encoded protein is CATSKGQENQPQHF.

The chain recombines TRBV14 with TRBJ1-2; TRBD1 is a possible D gene (5 bases). V was shortened by 1 base and J by 7 bases, with 16 bases between the two germline ends. Germline-derived CDR1 and CDR2 are SGHDN and FVKESK. The CDR3 extends over 15 amino acids. The CDR3 is CASSQASGLSGGYTF. In DNA, the CDR3 is TGTGCCAGCAGCCAAGCCTCAGGGTTATCGGGTGGCTACACCTTC.

The V and J genes are TRBV29-1 and TRBJ2-1, with D tentatively TRBD1 (7 bases). The CDR3 extends over 15 amino acids. From germline, CDR1 is SQVTM and CDR2 ANQGSEA. The V and J ends lost 4 bases and 11 bases respectively, with 24 bases between them. The CDR3 region is CSVGQGGPSERKQFF. The CDR3 nucleotides are TGCAGCGTTGGACAGGGAGGTCCTAGCGAAAGAAAGCAGTTCTTC.

This clone has more than one count but fewer than ten. The chain joins TRBV10-2 to TRBJ2-7; 9 bases fit TRBD2. Losses at the gene ends were 4 bases for V and 1 base for J; bases not matched to a gene: 8. From germline, CDR1 is WSHSY and CDR2 SAAADI. The CDR3 is made up of 16 amino acids. The CDR3 region is CASSVIAGVGSYEQYF. The CDR3 coding sequence is TGCGCCAGCAGTGTTATAGCGGGAGTTGGGTCCTACGAGCAGTACTTC.